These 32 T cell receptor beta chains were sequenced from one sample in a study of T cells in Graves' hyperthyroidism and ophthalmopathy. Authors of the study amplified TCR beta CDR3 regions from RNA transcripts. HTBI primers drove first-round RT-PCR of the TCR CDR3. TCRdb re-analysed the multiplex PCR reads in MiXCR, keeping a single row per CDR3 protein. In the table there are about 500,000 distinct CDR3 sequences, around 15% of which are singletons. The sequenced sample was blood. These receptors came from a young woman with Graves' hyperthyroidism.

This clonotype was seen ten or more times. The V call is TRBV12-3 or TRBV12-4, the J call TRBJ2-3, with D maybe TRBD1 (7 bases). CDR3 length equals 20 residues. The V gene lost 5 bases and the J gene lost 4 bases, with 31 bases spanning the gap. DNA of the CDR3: TGTGCCAGCAGTCGAAGGACAGGCGTAGATAGCGGTGGGAGTGCAGATACGCAGTATTTT. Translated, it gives CASSRRTGVDSGGSADTQYF.

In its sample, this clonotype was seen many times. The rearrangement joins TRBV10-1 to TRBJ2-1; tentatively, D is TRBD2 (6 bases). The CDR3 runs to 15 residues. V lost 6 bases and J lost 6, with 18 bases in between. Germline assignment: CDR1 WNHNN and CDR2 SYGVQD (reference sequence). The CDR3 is CASSAGTHRLNEQFF. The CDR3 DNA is TGCGCCAGCAGCGCCGGGACTCATCGGCTCAATGAGCAGTTCTTC.

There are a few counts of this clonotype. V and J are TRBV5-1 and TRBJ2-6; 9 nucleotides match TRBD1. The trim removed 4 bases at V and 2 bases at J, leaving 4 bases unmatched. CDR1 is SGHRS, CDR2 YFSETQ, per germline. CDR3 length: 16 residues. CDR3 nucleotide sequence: TGCGCCAGCAGCCGGAGGGACAGGGCTGGGGCCAACGTCCTGACTTTC. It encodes CASSRRDRAGANVLTF.

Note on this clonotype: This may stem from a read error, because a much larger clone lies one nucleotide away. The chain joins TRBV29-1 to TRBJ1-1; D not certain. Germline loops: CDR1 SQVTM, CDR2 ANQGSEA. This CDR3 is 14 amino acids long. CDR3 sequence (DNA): TGCAGCGTTGTAGGTCGTCTGTCGAACACTGGAGCTTTCTTT. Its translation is CSVVGRLSNTGAFF.

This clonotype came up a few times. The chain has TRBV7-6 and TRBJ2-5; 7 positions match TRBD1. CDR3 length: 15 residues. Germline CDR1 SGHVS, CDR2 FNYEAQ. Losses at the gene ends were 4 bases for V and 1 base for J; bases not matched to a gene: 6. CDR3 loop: CASSSGQSRQETQYF. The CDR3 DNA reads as TGTGCCAGCAGCTCGGGACAGAGCCGCCAAGAGACCCAGTACTTC.

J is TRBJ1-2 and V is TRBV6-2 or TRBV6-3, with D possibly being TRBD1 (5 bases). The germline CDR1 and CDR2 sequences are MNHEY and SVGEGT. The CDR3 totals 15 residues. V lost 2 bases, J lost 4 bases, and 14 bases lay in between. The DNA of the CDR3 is TGTGCCAGCAGTTACGAGGGGTTTGGGGGCTATGGCTACACCTTC. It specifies CASSYEGFGGYGYTF.

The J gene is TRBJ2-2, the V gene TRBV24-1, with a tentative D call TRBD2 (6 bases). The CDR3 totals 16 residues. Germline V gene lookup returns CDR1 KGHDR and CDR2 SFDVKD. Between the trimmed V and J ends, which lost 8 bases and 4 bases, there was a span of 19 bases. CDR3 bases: TGTGCCACCACCTCGACCGGGACGGAGGGCACCGGGGAGCTGTTTTTT. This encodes CATTSTGTEGTGELFF.

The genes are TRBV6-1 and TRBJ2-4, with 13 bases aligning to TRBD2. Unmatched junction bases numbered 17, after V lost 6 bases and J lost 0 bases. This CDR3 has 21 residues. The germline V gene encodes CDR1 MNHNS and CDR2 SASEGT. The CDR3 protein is CASRRSRTSGSSVLAKNIQYF. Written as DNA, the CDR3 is TGTGCCAGCAGACGGTCGAGGACTAGCGGGAGTTCGGTTTTAGCCAAAAACATTCAGTACTTC.

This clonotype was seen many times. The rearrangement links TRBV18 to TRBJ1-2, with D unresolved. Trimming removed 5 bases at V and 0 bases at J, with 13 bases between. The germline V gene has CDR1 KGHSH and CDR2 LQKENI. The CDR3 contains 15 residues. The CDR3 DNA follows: TGTGCCAGCTCAACCTACAGCCTAGCTAACTATGGCTACACCTTC. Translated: CASSTYSLANYGYTF.

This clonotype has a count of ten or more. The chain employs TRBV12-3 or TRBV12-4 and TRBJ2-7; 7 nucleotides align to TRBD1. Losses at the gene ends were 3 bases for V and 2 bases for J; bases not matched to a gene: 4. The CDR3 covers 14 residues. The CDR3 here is CASSLQQGPYEQYF. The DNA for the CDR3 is TGTGCCAGCAGTTTGCAACAGGGGCCCTACGAGCAGTACTTC.

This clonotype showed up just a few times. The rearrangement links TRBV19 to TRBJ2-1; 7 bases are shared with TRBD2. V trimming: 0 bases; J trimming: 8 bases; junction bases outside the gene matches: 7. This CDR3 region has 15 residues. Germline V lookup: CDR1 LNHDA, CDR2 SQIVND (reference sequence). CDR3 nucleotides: TGTGCCAGTAGTATAGAGGAGGGAGGGGTGGATGAGCAGTTCTTC. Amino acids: CASSIEEGGVDEQFF.

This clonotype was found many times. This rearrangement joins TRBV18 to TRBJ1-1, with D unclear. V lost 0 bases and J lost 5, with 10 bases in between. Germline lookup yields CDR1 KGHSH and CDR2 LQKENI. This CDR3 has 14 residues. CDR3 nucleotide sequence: TGTGCCAGCTCACCACCAAGCACCCGGACTGAAGCTTTCTTT. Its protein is CASSPPSTRTEAFF.

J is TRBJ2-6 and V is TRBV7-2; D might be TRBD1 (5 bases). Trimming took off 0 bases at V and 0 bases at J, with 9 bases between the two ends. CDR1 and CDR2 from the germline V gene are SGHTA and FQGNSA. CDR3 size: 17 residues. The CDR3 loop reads CASSLALGVSGANVLTF. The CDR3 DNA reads TGTGCCAGCAGCTTAGCGCTAGGGGTCTCTGGGGCCAACGTCCTGACTTTC.

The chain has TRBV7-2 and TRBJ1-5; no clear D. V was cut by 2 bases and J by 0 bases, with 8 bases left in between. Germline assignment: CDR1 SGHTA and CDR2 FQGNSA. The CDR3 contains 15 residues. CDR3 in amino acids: CASSLYSNSNQPQHF. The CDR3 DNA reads TGTGCCAGCAGCTTATACAGCAATAGCAATCAGCCCCAGCATTTT.

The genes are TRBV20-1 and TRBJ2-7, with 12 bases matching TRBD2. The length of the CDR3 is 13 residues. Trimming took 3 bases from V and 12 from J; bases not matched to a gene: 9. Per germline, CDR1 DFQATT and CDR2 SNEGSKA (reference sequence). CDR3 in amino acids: CSASALAGGGPYF. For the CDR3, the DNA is TGCAGTGCTAGTGCACTAGCGGGGGGCGGGCCGTACTTC.

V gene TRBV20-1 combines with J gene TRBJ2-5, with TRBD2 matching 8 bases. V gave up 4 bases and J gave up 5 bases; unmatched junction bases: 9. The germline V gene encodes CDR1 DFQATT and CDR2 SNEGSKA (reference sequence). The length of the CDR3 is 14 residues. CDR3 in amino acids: CSATTYSGVETQYF. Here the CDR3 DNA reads TGCAGTGCTACTACTTATAGCGGGGTGGAGACCCAGTACTTC.

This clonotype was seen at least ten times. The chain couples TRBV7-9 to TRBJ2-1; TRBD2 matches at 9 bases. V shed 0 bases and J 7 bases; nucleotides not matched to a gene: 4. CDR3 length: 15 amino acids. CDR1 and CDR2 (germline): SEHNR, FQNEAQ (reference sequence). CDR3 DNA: TGTGCCAGCAGCTTAGCTAGCGGGAGTACTAATGAGCAGTTCTTC. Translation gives CASSLASGSTNEQFF. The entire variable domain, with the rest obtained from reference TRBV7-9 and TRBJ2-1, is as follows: DTGVSQNPRHKITKRGQNVTFRCDPISEHNRLYWYRQTLGQGPEFLTYFQNEAQLEKSRLLSDRFSAERPKGSFSTLEIQRTEQGDSAMYLCASSLASGSTNEQFFGPGTRLTVL.

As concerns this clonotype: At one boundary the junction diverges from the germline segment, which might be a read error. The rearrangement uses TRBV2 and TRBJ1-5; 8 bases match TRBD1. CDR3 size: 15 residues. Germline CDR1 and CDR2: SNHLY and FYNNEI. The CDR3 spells CARRDRFRSGQPQHF. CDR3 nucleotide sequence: TGTGCCCGCAGGGACAGGTTCAGGTCAGGTCAGCCCCAGCATTTT.

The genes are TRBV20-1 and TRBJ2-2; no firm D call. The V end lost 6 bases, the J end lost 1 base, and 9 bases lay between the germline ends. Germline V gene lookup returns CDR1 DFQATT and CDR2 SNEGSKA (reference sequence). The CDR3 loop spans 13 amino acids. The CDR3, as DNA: TGCAGTGCGCAGGACCAGAACACCGGGGAGCTGTTTTTT. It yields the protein CSAQDQNTGELFF.

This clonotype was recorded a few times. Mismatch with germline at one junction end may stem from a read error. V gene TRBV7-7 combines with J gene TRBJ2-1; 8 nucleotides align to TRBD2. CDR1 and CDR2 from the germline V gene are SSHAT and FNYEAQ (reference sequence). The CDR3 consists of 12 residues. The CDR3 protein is CASSPAGGEQFF. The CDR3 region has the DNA TGTGCTAGCAGCCCGGCGGGGGGTGAGCAGTTCTTC.

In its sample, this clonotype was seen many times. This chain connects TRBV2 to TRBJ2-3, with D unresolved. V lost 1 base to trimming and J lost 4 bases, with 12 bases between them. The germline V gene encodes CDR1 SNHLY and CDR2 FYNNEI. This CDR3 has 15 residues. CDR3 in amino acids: CASSEEARWADTQYF. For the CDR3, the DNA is TGTGCCAGCAGTGAAGAAGCTAGATGGGCAGATACGCAGTATTTT.

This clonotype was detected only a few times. Here the CDR3 DNA reads TGTGCCAGCAGCGATATCCAGCTAGCGGGGGGCGTCAATGAGCAGTTCTTC. This translates into CASSDIQLAGGVNEQFF. The rearrangement uses TRBV9 and TRBJ2-1; 11 bases match TRBD2. The germline V gene has CDR1 SGDLS and CDR2 YYNGEE. The CDR3 covers 17 residues. V trimming: 3 bases; J trimming: 6 bases; junction bases outside the gene matches: 11.

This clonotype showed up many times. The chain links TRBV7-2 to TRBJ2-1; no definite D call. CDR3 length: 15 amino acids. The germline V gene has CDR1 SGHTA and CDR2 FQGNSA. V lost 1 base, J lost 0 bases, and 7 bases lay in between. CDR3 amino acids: CASSLDWNSYNEQFF. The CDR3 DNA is TGTGCCAGCAGCTTAGACTGGAACTCCTACAATGAGCAGTTCTTC. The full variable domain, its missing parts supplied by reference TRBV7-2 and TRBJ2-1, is GAGVSQSPSNKVTEKGKDVELRCDPISGHTALYWYRQSLGQGLEFLIYFQGNSAPDKSGLPSDRFSAERTGGSVSTLTIQRTQQEDSAVYLCASSLDWNSYNEQFFGPGTRLTVL.

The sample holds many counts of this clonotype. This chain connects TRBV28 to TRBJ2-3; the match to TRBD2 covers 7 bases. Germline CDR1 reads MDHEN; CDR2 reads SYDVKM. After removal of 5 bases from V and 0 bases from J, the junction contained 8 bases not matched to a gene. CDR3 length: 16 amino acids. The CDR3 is CASSTPAGISTDTQYF. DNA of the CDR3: TGTGCCAGCAGTACCCCAGCGGGGATAAGCACAGATACGCAGTATTTT.

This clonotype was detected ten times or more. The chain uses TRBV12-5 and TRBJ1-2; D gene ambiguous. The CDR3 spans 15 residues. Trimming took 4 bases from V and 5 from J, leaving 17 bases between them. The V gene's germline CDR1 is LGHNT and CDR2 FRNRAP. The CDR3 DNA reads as TGTGCTAGTGGTTCCCATGGACCTAGTCCATATGGCTACACCTTC. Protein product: CASGSHGPSPYGYTF.

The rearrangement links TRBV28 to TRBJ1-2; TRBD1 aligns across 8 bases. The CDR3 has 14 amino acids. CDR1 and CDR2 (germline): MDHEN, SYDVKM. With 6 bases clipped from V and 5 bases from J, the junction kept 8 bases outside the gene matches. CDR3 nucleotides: TGTGCCAGCAGAACACCGGGACAGGCGTATGGCTACACCTTC. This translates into CASRTPGQAYGYTF.

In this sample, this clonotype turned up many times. CDR3 DNA sequence: TGTGCCAGCAGCTTAGGCCCTTTTAAGGATGAGCAGTTCTTC. Translated, it gives CASSLGPFKDEQFF. The V call is TRBV7-6, the J call TRBJ2-1; D is uncertain. The germline V gene has CDR1 SGHVS and CDR2 FNYEAQ. The CDR3 loop spans 14 amino acids. V lost 1 base and J lost 8, with 12 bases in between.

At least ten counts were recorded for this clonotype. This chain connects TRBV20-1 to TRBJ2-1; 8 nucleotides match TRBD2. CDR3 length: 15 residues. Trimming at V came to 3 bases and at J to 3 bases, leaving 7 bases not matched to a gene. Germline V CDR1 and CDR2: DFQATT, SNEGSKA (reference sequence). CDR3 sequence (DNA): TGCAGTGCTAGCCCCCTGCGGGGGGACTACAATGAGCAGTTCTTC. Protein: CSASPLRGDYNEQFF.

The CDR3 loop is CSADGRSFGELFF. The DNA of the CDR3 is TGCAGTGCCGACGGGAGAAGTTTCGGGGAGCTGTTTTTT. The chain uses TRBV20-1 and TRBJ2-2; D is perhaps TRBD2 (6 bases). Trimming took off 6 bases at V and 7 bases at J, with 15 bases between the two ends. The V gene's germline CDR1 is DFQATT and CDR2 SNEGSKA (reference sequence). The CDR3 is 13 residues long.

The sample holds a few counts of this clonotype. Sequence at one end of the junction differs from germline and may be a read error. CDR3 sequence (DNA): TGTGCCAGCAGCCAAGACCGCGCAAACAATGATCAGTTCTTC. Translating it yields CASSQDRANNDQFF. This chain uses TRBV3-1 with TRBJ2-1; D remains unclear. The CDR3 spans 14 residues. CDR1 and CDR2 (germline): LGHDT, YNNKEL (reference sequence).

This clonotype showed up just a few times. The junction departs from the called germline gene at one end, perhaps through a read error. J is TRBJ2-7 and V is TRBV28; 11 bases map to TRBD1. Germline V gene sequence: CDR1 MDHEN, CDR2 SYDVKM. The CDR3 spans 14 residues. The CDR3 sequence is CTSSLGQGAYEQYF. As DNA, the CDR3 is TGTACCAGCAGTTTGGGACAGGGGGCCTACGAGCAGTACTTC.

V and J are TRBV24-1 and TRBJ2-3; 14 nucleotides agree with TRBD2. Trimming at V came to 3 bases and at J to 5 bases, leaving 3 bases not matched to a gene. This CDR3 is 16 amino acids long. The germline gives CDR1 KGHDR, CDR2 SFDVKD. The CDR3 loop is CATSDPTSGREDTQYF. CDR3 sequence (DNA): TGTGCCACCAGTGATCCGACTAGCGGGAGGGAAGATACGCAGTATTTT.